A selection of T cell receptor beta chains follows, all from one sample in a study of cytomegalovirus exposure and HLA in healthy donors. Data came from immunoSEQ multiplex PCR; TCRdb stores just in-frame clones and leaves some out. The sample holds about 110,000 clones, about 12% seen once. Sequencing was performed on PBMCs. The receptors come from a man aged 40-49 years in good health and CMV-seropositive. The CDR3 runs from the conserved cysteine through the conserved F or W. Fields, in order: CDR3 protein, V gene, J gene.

CASRELAGGGDNEQFF	TRBV5-1	TRBJ2-1
CASSGSGSYNEQFF	TRBV9	TRBJ2-1
CASSPWGLAGGGPYNEQFF	TRBV7-3	TRBJ2-1
CASSVSGTDTNQPQHF	TRBV5-1	TRBJ1-5
CASSPGGLPEEQYF	TRBV9	TRBJ2-7
CASTLGATGELFF	TRBV28	TRBJ2-2
CASFVPKNIQYF	TRBV6-4	TRBJ2-4
CASSFDRDTRWDTQYF	TRBV7-2	TRBJ2-3
CASSPSGISNYGYTF	TRBV7-2	TRBJ1-2
CASSLGTGDTQYF	TRBV5-1	TRBJ2-3
CASSDSRLARNEQFF	TRBV25-1	TRBJ2-1
CASSLGGAAWEPQHF	TRBV7-2	TRBJ1-5
CASSSPDRNPYGYTF	TRBV6-1	TRBJ1-2
CASSQDRRVGNTIYF	TRBV4-1	TRBJ1-3
CASSLEWPGTTNEQFF	TRBV7-8	TRBJ2-1
CAISASQDGGKLFF	TRBV10-3	TRBJ1-4
CASTRGAGVHGGYTF	TRBV28	TRBJ1-2
CASSRAGGLAGNTGELFF	TRBV18	TRBJ2-2
CASSQRTGKNTEAFF	TRBV4-3	TRBJ1-1
CASSNLAGSYNEQFF	TRBV11-3	TRBJ2-1
CASSSQGSQETQYF	TRBV11-3	TRBJ2-5
CASSYSRGGSYEQYF	TRBV6-5	-
CASNPAGTWEETQYF	TRBV7-6	TRBJ2-5
CASSSPGLKETQYF	TRBV2	TRBJ2-5
CSVRQGSAEKLFF	TRBV29-1	TRBJ1-4
CASTPLDRLAKNIQYF	TRBV11-2	TRBJ2-4
CASSPPTGVLEQYF	TRBV9	TRBJ2-7
CATEFRAYNEQFF	TRBV28	TRBJ2-1
CASSPLGGSSYNEQFF	TRBV5-1	TRBJ2-1
CATTHRSTYTGELFF	TRBV2	TRBJ2-2
CASSQGGGTLYEQYF	TRBV4-3	TRBJ2-7
CASRKSGLAGGPDTQYF	TRBV25-1	TRBJ2-3
CASSAKTSGRAEQFF	TRBV9	TRBJ2-1
CASSLATQNTEAFF	TRBV7-9	TRBJ1-1
CASLTLTGSNQPQHF	TRBV28	TRBJ1-5
CASRLGLAGETQYF	TRBV25-1	TRBJ2-5
CASRLGPNQPQHF	TRBV28	TRBJ1-5
CASSLFGRQYTGELFF	TRBV5-1	TRBJ2-2
CASSKSGLPEAFF	TRBV7-9	TRBJ1-1
CASSLDRGLGNTIYF	TRBV5-1	TRBJ1-3
CSVEWDRRLF	TRBV29-1	TRBJ1-1
CASSPDRAGGYTF	TRBV10-1	TRBJ1-2
CASSEGQPPNSDTQYF	TRBV19	TRBJ2-3
CASRKTGYEQYF	TRBV6-1	-
CASSPQRGDDGYTF	TRBV7-9	TRBJ1-2
CASRRGTGGIVSEAFF	TRBV27	TRBJ1-1
CASSLRVSGDTQYF	TRBV27	TRBJ2-3
CASSLWTGQYSEQYF	TRBV28	TRBJ2-7
CSVEGDLGRAGGADHEQYF	TRBV29-1	TRBJ2-7
CAWSATGEPDTF	TRBV30	TRBJ1-2
CASSHPQGVRGTGELFF	TRBV4-1	TRBJ2-2
CASSQGPGQGIYEQYF	TRBV2	TRBJ2-7
CASSLWGGGGNTIYF	TRBV28	TRBJ1-3
CASSLYRDTYGYTF	TRBV28	TRBJ1-2
CASQGEDTQYF	TRBV27	TRBJ2-3
CASSLVPTDNNQPQHF	TRBV5-1	TRBJ1-5
CASQFGGSSTGELFF	TRBV5-1	TRBJ2-2